This T cell receptor (beta chain) was obtained from a study of blood T cell repertoires in COVID-19. Study background: Spain, Italy and the United States supplied samples that represented acute and convalescent COVID-19.

The table came from immunoSEQ multiplex PCR; TCRdb's copy has only in-frame clones and leaves some out. The data show some 260,000 clones, 80% to 90% seen once. The CDR3 consists of 15 residues. The germline gives CDR1 SGHRS, CDR2 YFSETQ. The V and J ends lost 4 bases and 0 bases respectively, with 11 bases between them. V gene TRBV5-1 combines with J gene TRBJ1-3, with a weak D call TRBD1 (6 bases). The specimen was peripheral blood. This TCR derives from a woman in her seventies with COVID-19, enrolled during active disease. CDR3 bases: TGCGCCAGCAGCAACGGACAGTTCTCTGGAAACACCATATATTTT. Its translation: CASSNGQFSGNTIYF.